Shown below are 27 T cell receptor beta chains from a single sample sequenced in a study of long-term antiretroviral therapy in people with HIV. Runs used v3.0 of the immunoSEQ assay and were done at survey level. The protocol was immunoSEQ multiplex PCR, while the TCRdb copy is restricted to in-frame clones and leaves out a portion. Here the sample spans approximately 17,000 clones, 81% being singletons. This sample comprised unsorted PBMCs, obtained about 1.2 years before starting antiretroviral therapy. The receptor source for this set is a man aged 25-45 years with HIV.

The genes are TRBV27 and TRBJ2-7; D perhaps matches TRBD1 (6 bases). The CDR3 is 12 amino acids. V was pared by 8 bases and J by 6 bases, with 14 bases between. Germline CDR1 MNHEY, CDR2 SMNVEV (reference sequence). CDR3 bases: TGTGCCAGCGGGGGCACGCTGATCGAGCAGTACTTC. Protein product: CASGGTLIEQYF.

The rearrangement uses TRBV25-1 and TRBJ1-1, with 10 bases fitting TRBD1. Germline V gene sequence: CDR1 MGHDK, CDR2 SYGVNS. V was clipped by 8 bases and J by 3 bases; unmatched bases: 6. The CDR3 totals 14 residues. CDR3: CASLFGTGDTEAFF. The CDR3 DNA follows: TGTGCCAGCCTTTTTGGGACAGGGGACACTGAAGCTTTCTTT. The variable domain in full, with the rest retrieved from reference TRBV25-1 and TRBJ1-1, is EADIYQTPRYLVIGTGKKITLECSQTMGHDKMYWYQQDPGMELHLIHYSYGVNSTEKGDLSSESTVSRIRTEHFPLTLESARPSHTSQYLCASLFGTGDTEAFFGQGTRLTVV.

This chain joins TRBV10-2 and TRBJ2-3; 7 bases line up with TRBD2. The CDR3 has 15 residues. Germline-derived CDR1 and CDR2 are WSHSY and SAAADI. V lost 2 bases, J lost 6 bases, and 8 bases stayed unmatched. CDR3 sequence reads: CASSESGGSTDTQYF. The CDR3 nucleotides are TGCGCCAGCAGTGAGAGTGGCGGGAGTACTGATACGCAGTATTTT.

The V call is TRBV5-6, the J call TRBJ2-7, with D unresolved. Germline V gene sequence: CDR1 SGHDT, CDR2 YYEEEE. The CDR3 is made up of 13 amino acids. With 0 bases removed from V and 4 bases from J, the gap between germline ends came to 8 bases. CDR3 nucleotide sequence: TGTGCCAGCAGCTTGGTATCCGGGTACGAGCAGTACTTC. Encoded protein: CASSLVSGYEQYF.

The rearrangement uses TRBV5-6 and TRBJ2-1; possible D gene TRBD1, 6 bases. Germline lookup yields CDR1 SGHDT and CDR2 YYEEEE. The V gene lost 0 bases and the J gene lost 0 bases, with 7 bases spanning the gap. The CDR3 loop spans 15 amino acids. The CDR3 loop is CASSLGTVSYNEQFF. CDR3 in DNA: TGTGCCAGCAGCTTGGGGACAGTCTCCTACAATGAGCAGTTCTTC. The full variable domain, in which reference TRBV5-6 and TRBJ2-1 provide the parts outside the CDR3, is DAGVTQSPTHLIKTRGQQVTLRCSPKSGHDTVSWYQQALGQGPQFIFQYYEEEERQRGNFPDRFSGHQFPNYSSELNVNALLLGDSALYLCASSLGTVSYNEQFFGPGTRLTVL.

This chain joins TRBV4-2 and TRBJ2-2; 7 bases align to TRBD1. CDR3 size: 17 residues. V was pared by 0 bases and J by 4 bases, with 8 bases of the junction left unmatched. Per the germline V gene, CDR1 is LGHNA and CDR2 is YNFKEQ. Written as DNA, the CDR3 is TGTGCCAGCAGCCAAGAATGGGGGCAGGGGGTCACCGGGGAGCTGTTTTTT. Translation: CASSQEWGQGVTGELFF.

This clone was recorded only once. The chain has TRBV6-5 and TRBJ2-7; possible D gene TRBD1, 5 bases. Trimming took off 5 bases at V and 5 bases at J, with 16 bases between the two ends. CDR3 size: 14 residues. Germline assignment: CDR1 MNHEY and CDR2 SVGAGI. CDR3 bases: TGTGCCAGCAGTGACAGACCAGGGTTACACGAGCAGTACTTC. It is translated as CASSDRPGLHEQYF.

V is TRBV5-6 and J is TRBJ1-2, with 10 nucleotides matching TRBD1. The CDR3 covers 12 residues. Looked up from germline, CDR1 is SGHDT and CDR2 is YYEEEE. Germline trimming cut 7 bases from V and 7 bases from J; bases unmatched to any gene: 4. The CDR3 coding sequence is TGTGCCAGCCGACAGGGGGCCGGTGGCTACACCTTC. Its translation: CASRQGAGGYTF.

The chain links TRBV4-2 to TRBJ1-4; unclear D gene. The germline gives CDR1 LGHNA, CDR2 YNFKEQ. This CDR3 spans 12 amino acids. V lost 4 bases to trimming and J lost 2 bases, with 2 bases between them. For the CDR3, the DNA is TGTGCCAGCAGCCCCACTAATGAAAAACTGTTTTTT. Translation: CASSPTNEKLFF.

V usage is TRBV12-5 and J usage is TRBJ2-7; D gene unclear. The germline gives CDR1 LGHNT, CDR2 FRNRAP. The germline V and J ends were trimmed by 1 base and 8 bases, with 6 bases remaining between them. The CDR3 spans 11 residues. CDR3 in DNA: TGTGCTAGTGGTTTGGGGTACCAGCAGTACTTC. It is translated as CASGLGYQQYF.

This chain joins TRBV6-1 and TRBJ2-5; D is possibly TRBD2 (6 bases). Germline V gene data show CDR1 as MNHNS and CDR2 as SASEGT. The CDR3 is made up of 14 amino acids. V was pared by 2 bases and J by 7 bases, with 14 bases between. The CDR3 loop is CASSEFVLAVTQYF. CDR3 in DNA: TGTGCCAGCAGTGAATTTGTATTAGCGGTGACCCAGTACTTC.

The chain recombines TRBV15 with TRBJ1-2; 7 bases align to TRBD1. Germline assignment: CDR1 LNHNV and CDR2 YYDKDF (reference sequence). Trimming cost V 7 bases and J 7 bases; bases outside gene matches: 12. The CDR3 is made up of 14 amino acids. As DNA, the CDR3 is TGTGCCACCAACCCAGCGACAGGGACGGGTGGCTACACCTTC. It translates to CATNPATGTGGYTF.

The J gene is TRBJ2-1, the V gene TRBV7-9, with D unclear. The CDR3 sequence is 12 residues long. V was pared by 4 bases and J by 5 bases, with 6 bases between. The germline gives CDR1 SEHNR, CDR2 FQNEAQ (reference sequence). CDR3 coding DNA: TGTGCCAGCAGCTACCAGGACAATGAGCAGTTCTTC. Its translation: CASSYQDNEQFF.

This clone was seen a few times. The V and J genes are TRBV28 and TRBJ2-3; D ambiguous. There are 13 residues in the CDR3. CDR1 and CDR2 (germline): MDHEN, SYDVKM. V lost 3 bases, J lost 4 bases, and 8 bases lay in between. DNA for the CDR3: TGTGCCAGCAGTTTGTTAGTTGCAGATACGCAGTATTTT. The encoded protein is CASSLLVADTQYF.

This clone was picked up a small number of times. V usage is TRBV4-1 and J usage is TRBJ1-6, with 9 bases fitting TRBD1. Germline CDR1 and CDR2: MGHRA and YSYEKL. CDR3 length: 15 residues. Losses at the gene ends were 1 base for V and 7 bases for J; bases not matched to a gene: 2. CDR3 residues: CASSQGGQGNSPLHF. The CDR3 nucleotides are TGCGCCAGCAGCCAAGGGGGACAGGGAAATTCACCCCTCCACTTT.

The CDR3 DNA follows: TGTGCCAGCAGCGTATCGAGCGGGAGTGCGGCCACGCAGTATTTT. Protein: CASSVSSGSAATQYF. The chain joins TRBV9 to TRBJ2-3; TRBD2 matches 8 bases. V gave up 1 base and J gave up 9 bases; unmatched junction bases: 10. Germline V gene lookup returns CDR1 SGDLS and CDR2 YYNGEE. The CDR3 is 15 amino acids.

V usage is TRBV6-5 and J usage is TRBJ1-1; unclear D gene. Per the germline V gene, CDR1 is MNHEY and CDR2 is SVGAGI. Trimming removed 8 bases from V and 0 bases from J, with 13 bases in between. The CDR3 length is 14 residues. The CDR3 region is CASQLRGVNTEAFF. For the CDR3, the DNA is TGTGCCAGCCAGTTACGGGGAGTGAACACTGAAGCTTTCTTT.

This chain joins TRBV7-9 and TRBJ2-7, with TRBD1 matching over 8 bases. The CDR3 length is 15 residues. Germline CDR1 SEHNR, CDR2 FQNEAQ (reference sequence). The V and J ends lost 7 bases and 4 bases, in that order; junction bases with no gene match: 12. The DNA for the CDR3 is TGTGCCAGCATCCCCCGGGACAGGCCACCATACGAGCAGTACTTC. Residues: CASIPRDRPPYEQYF. The variable domain in full, completed from reference TRBV7-9 and TRBJ2-7, reads DTGVSQNPRHKITKRGQNVTFRCDPISEHNRLYWYRQTLGQGPEFLTYFQNEAQLEKSRLLSDRFSAERPKGSFSTLEIQRTEQGDSAMYLCASIPRDRPPYEQYFGPGTRLTVT.

The CDR3 nucleotides read TGTGCCAGAAGCTTGGGGGGAGGGTCGAGCAATCAGCCCCAGCATTTT. Its protein product is CARSLGGGSSNQPQHF. The J gene is TRBJ1-5, the V gene TRBV5-3; no reliable D call. Being an ORF, TRBV5-3 has a function that is uncertain. V lost 0 bases to trimming and J lost 1 base, with 11 bases between them. The CDR3 length is 16 residues.

The chain links TRBV18 to TRBJ1-2, with a possible D match to TRBD1 (5 bases). CDR1 is KGHSH and CDR2 is LQKENI in the germline V gene. Trimming removed 11 bases from V and 4 bases from J, with 14 bases in between. The CDR3 totals 12 residues. CDR3 sequence: CAGSFDSYGYTF. Here the CDR3 DNA reads TGTGCCGGGTCGTTCGACAGCTATGGCTACACCTTC.

The V gene is TRBV9, the J gene TRBJ2-7; TRBD2 matches at 8 bases. V was pared by 4 bases and J by 0 bases, with 6 bases of the junction left unmatched. The V gene's germline CDR1 is SGDLS and CDR2 YYNGEE. The CDR3 is 15 residues long. The CDR3 DNA reads as TGTGCCAGCAGCTCAAGCGGGAGAGGCTCCTACGAGCAGTACTTC. Its translation: CASSSSGRGSYEQYF.

This chain links TRBV7-3 with TRBJ2-7; possible D gene TRBD1, 5 bases. CDR3 length equals 16 residues. Germline V gene lookup returns CDR1 SGHTA and CDR2 FQGTGA. Trimming cost V 3 bases and J 3 bases, with 18 bases left between them. CDR3 in DNA: TGTGCCAGCAGCTTCCACGATGAACAGGCTCGCTACGAGCAGTACTTC. Its protein is CASSFHDEQARYEQYF.

This chain uses TRBV7-9 with TRBJ1-1; 8 nucleotides align to TRBD1. This CDR3 is 15 amino acids long. The ends lost 1 base at V and 0 bases at J; junction bases unmatched: 1. Germline CDR1 SEHNR, CDR2 FQNEAQ (reference sequence). The CDR3 bases are TGTGCCAGCAGCTTAGGGGACAGGCTGAACACTGAAGCTTTCTTT. It codes for CASSLGDRLNTEAFF.

The rearrangement uses TRBV11-2 and TRBJ2-1, with 12 bases matching TRBD2. Germline CDR1 reads SGHAT; CDR2 reads FQNNGV. The length of the CDR3 is 16 residues. The V gene end was trimmed by 4 bases and the J gene end by 9 bases; junction bases not matched to a gene: 10. DNA for the CDR3: TGTGCCAGCAGCTCTCAGACTAGCGGGAGCCTACTTGAGCAGTTCTTC. Its protein product is CASSSQTSGSLLEQFF.

The genes are TRBV18 and TRBJ1-6; TRBD1 matches at 10 bases. Germline V gene lookup returns CDR1 KGHSH and CDR2 LQKENI. Trimming cost V 3 bases and J 9 bases; bases outside gene matches: 5. This CDR3 is 15 amino acids long. The CDR3 reads CASSPAGQGSSPLHF. The CDR3 DNA reads TGTGCCAGCTCACCCGCGGGACAGGGGTCTTCACCCCTCCACTTT.

This clone was found once. The V call is TRBV7-8, the J call TRBJ1-5; no firm D call. Germline loops: CDR1 SGHVS, CDR2 FQNEAQ. The CDR3 consists of 15 residues. V lost 3 bases, J lost 5 bases, and 14 bases lay in between. In DNA form, the CDR3 reads TGTGCCAGCAGCTTCGAACTGGCGTCTCATCAGCCCCAGCATTTT. The encoded protein is CASSFELASHQPQHF. The full variable domain, its missing parts supplied by reference TRBV7-8 and TRBJ1-5, is GAGVSQSPRYKVAKRGQDVALRCDPISGHVSLFWYQQALGQGPEFLTYFQNEAQLDKSGLPSDRFFAERPEGSVSTLKIQRTQQEDSAVYLCASSFELASHQPQHFGDGTRLSIL.

This clone is large within its sample. Within the sample, other DNA sequences also encode this same CDR3. The chain joins TRBV27 to TRBJ2-1; maybe TRBD2 (5 bases). The CDR3 is 15 amino acids. With 2 bases removed from V and 6 bases from J, the gap between germline ends came to 14 bases. CDR1 is MNHEY and CDR2 is SMNVEV in the germline V gene (reference sequence). CDR3 amino acids: CASSLSRGLLNEQFF. In DNA, the CDR3 is TGTGCCAGCAGTTTAAGCAGAGGACTCCTCAATGAGCAGTTCTTC.